The 22 T cell receptor beta chains given below trace back to one sample, sequenced in a study of cytomegalovirus exposure and HLA in healthy donors. The PCR ran on 60 Vbeta and 13 Jbeta primers. Profiling relied on immunoSEQ multiplex PCR, and the TCRdb table lists in-frame clones only, not all of them. The sample records about 140,000 clones, around 73% being singletons. The material sequenced was PBMCs. The receptors were gathered from a female donor in good health and CMV-seronegative.

V usage is TRBV15 and J usage is TRBJ2-1; the D is unclear. The CDR3 is 11 residues long. Germline CDR1 is LNHNV and CDR2 is YYDKDF (reference sequence). Trimming took 5 bases from V and 9 from J, leaving 8 bases between them. CDR3 in DNA: TGTGCCACCAGCCAGCGAGGTGAGCAGTTCTTC. Amino acid sequence: CATSQRGEQFF.

V gene TRBV19 combines with J gene TRBJ1-2; no clear D. The CDR3 spans 17 residues. The V and J ends lost 5 bases and 0 bases respectively, with 19 bases between them. CDR1 is LNHDA and CDR2 is SQIVND in the germline V gene (reference sequence). This chain's CDR3 is CASSVNWAGGTNYGYTF. DNA of the CDR3: TGTGCCAGTAGTGTCAACTGGGCAGGCGGGACTAACTATGGCTACACCTTC.

This chain links TRBV28 with TRBJ1-4, with TRBD1 matching over 7 bases. CDR1 and CDR2 (germline): MDHEN, SYDVKM. The V gene end was trimmed by 6 bases and the J gene end by 5 bases; junction bases not matched to a gene: 6. CDR3 size: 14 residues. The CDR3 DNA reads TGTGCCAGCAGGGGGGACAGTGAAAATGAAAAACTGTTTTTT. Translation gives CASRGDSENEKLFF.

The genes are TRBV9 and TRBJ2-1; 8 positions match TRBD2. The CDR3 runs 13 residues. Looked up from germline, CDR1 is SGDLS and CDR2 is YYNGEE. V lost 5 bases to trimming and J lost 10 bases; unmatched junction nucleotides: 8. In DNA, the CDR3 is TGTGCCAGCAGTCTGGGACTAGTTAAGGAGCAGTTCTTC. Its protein product is CASSLGLVKEQFF.

The J gene is TRBJ2-1, the V gene TRBV5-4; 9 bases map to TRBD1. This CDR3 region has 15 residues. Per germline, CDR1 SGHNT and CDR2 YYREEE (reference sequence). V lost 4 bases, J lost 6 bases, and 8 bases stayed unmatched. The CDR3 loop is CASSPPRTGANEQFF. In nucleotides, the CDR3 is TGTGCCAGCAGCCCACCCCGGACAGGGGCCAATGAGCAGTTCTTC.

The rearrangement uses TRBV18 and TRBJ1-2, with 7 bases that match TRBD1. The CDR3 is 15 residues long. Losses at the gene ends were 5 bases for V and 4 bases for J; bases not matched to a gene: 10. Germline V gene data show CDR1 as KGHSH and CDR2 as LQKENI. The CDR3, as DNA: TGTGCCAGCTCAAGTGGGACAGACCACCCCTATGGCTACACCTTC. This sequence encodes CASSSGTDHPYGYTF.

This rearrangement joins TRBV4-1 to TRBJ1-1, with D uncertain. The germline gives CDR1 MGHRA, CDR2 YSYEKL. Trimming removed 0 bases at V and 0 bases at J, with 11 bases between. CDR3 size: 16 residues. This CDR3 reads CASSQDRRNMNTEAFF. CDR3 DNA: TGCGCCAGCAGCCAAGACAGGCGAAATATGAACACTGAAGCTTTCTTT.

The genes are TRBV29-1 and TRBJ2-1; D gene ambiguous. CDR3 length equals 12 residues. Trimming left V 7 bases short and J 15 bases short, with 22 bases between. Germline V gene data show CDR1 as SQVTM and CDR2 as ANQGSEA. The CDR3 sequence: CSGRRLVGVPFF. The CDR3, as DNA: TGCAGCGGCCGGAGACTCGTTGGCGTTCCGTTCTTC.

J is TRBJ1-1 and V is TRBV5-1; 7 bases match TRBD1. With V trimmed by 0 bases and J by 4 bases, 9 bases remained unmatched. The CDR3 totals 16 residues. CDR1 SGHRS and CDR2 YFSETQ come from the germline V gene. For the CDR3, the DNA is TGCGCCAGCAGCTTGGTGGGCAGGGGGTGGAGCACTGAAGCTTTCTTT. Its translation: CASSLVGRGWSTEAFF. Combining the CDR3 with reference TRBV5-1 and TRBJ1-1 gives the whole variable domain KAGVTQTPRYLIKTRGQQVTLSCSPISGHRSVSWYQQTPGQGLQFLFEYFSETQRNKGNFPGRFSGRQFSNSRSEMNVSTLELGDSALYLCASSLVGRGWSTEAFFGQGTRLTVV.

In its sample, this clone was seen a few times. The genes are TRBV18 and TRBJ2-7; tentative D call: TRBD1 (6 bases). Germline V lookup: CDR1 KGHSH, CDR2 LQKENI. With 0 bases removed from V and 9 bases from J, the gap between germline ends came to 12 bases. The CDR3 runs 13 residues. In DNA form, the CDR3 reads TGTGCCAGCTCACCACCAGCACAGGGTCGGCAGTACTTC. Translated: CASSPPAQGRQYF.

This clone came up a few times. The chain combines TRBV5-6 with TRBJ1-1; D not certain. The ends were cut back, 2 bases at V and 7 bases at J, with 6 bases in the middle. Germline CDR1 reads SGHDT; CDR2 reads YYEEEE. CDR3 length: 11 residues. CDR3 region: CASSFRSEAFF. CDR3 sequence (DNA): TGTGCCAGCAGCTTTCGGAGTGAAGCTTTCTTT.

CDR3: CSVRFSYNEQFF. DNA for the CDR3: TGCAGCGTGCGGTTCTCCTACAATGAGCAGTTCTTC. The chain recombines TRBV29-1 with TRBJ2-1; D gene uncertain. The CDR3 loop spans 12 amino acids. Trimming shortened V by 6 bases and J by 0 bases, and 6 bases separated the two germline ends. Germline V gives CDR1 SQVTM, CDR2 ANQGSEA.

The chain joins TRBV29-1 to TRBJ1-1, with D perhaps matching TRBD1 (5 bases). CDR1 is SQVTM, CDR2 ANQGSEA, per germline. The CDR3 loop spans 10 amino acids. Trimming stripped 6 bases from V and 5 bases from J, with 7 bases between. The chain's CDR3 is CSVQGTEAFF. DNA for the CDR3: TGCAGCGTCCAGGGAACTGAAGCTTTCTTT.

This chain connects TRBV7-9 to TRBJ2-4, with 7 nucleotides matching TRBD2. CDR3 length: 14 amino acids. J gave up 5 bases and V 5 bases, and 6 bases lay outside the gene matches. Germline V gene sequence: CDR1 SEHNR, CDR2 FQNEAQ (reference sequence). CDR3: CASSRGGTENIQYF. Written as DNA, the CDR3 is TGTGCCAGCAGCAGGGGAGGGACGGAAAACATTCAGTACTTC.

In this sample, this clone turned up once. The chain links TRBV4-1 to TRBJ2-3; TRBD2 matches at 8 bases. The CDR3 spans 18 residues. Trimming cost V 6 bases and J 2 bases; bases outside gene matches: 16. Germline loops: CDR1 MGHRA, CDR2 YSYEKL. The CDR3 nucleotides are TGCGCCAGCAGTCAACAACAGAGTAGCGGGGCGAACACAGATACGCAGTATTTT. This gives the protein CASSQQQSSGANTDTQYF.

This sequence joins TRBV27 and TRBJ1-4; 9 bases match TRBD1. The CDR3 runs to 15 residues. Germline CDR1 reads MNHEY; CDR2 reads SMNVEV (reference sequence). Unmatched junction bases numbered 4, after V lost 8 bases and J lost 0 bases. The CDR3 DNA reads TGTGCCAGCCGACAGGGGGTATCAACTAATGAAAAACTGTTTTTT. Translating it yields CASRQGVSTNEKLFF. Filled out from reference TRBV27 and TRBJ1-4, the complete variable domain reads EAQVTQNPRYLITVTGKKLTVTCSQNMNHEYMSWYRQDPGLGLRQIYYSMNVEVTDKGDVPEGYKVSRKEKRNFPLILESPSPNQTSLYFCASRQGVSTNEKLFFGSGTQLSVL.

The chain has TRBV5-4 and TRBJ2-5; 7 bases line up with TRBD2. The end of the DNA aligns better with TRBJ2-7, so the J call may be wrong. The CDR3 totals 16 residues. From germline, CDR1 is SGHNT and CDR2 YYREEE (reference sequence). CDR3 protein: CASSQPWGTTNYEQYF. The CDR3 DNA is TGTGCCAGCAGCCAGCCGTGGGGGACTACGAATTACGAGCAGTACTTC.

V and J are TRBV6-4 and TRBJ1-5; a possible D gene is TRBD1 (6 bases). The CDR3 length is 15 residues. Trimming stripped 7 bases from V and 7 bases from J, with 20 bases between. Germline values: CDR1 MRHNA, CDR2 SNTAGT. The CDR3 nucleotides are TGTGCCAGCACGACCGGGGGGCTAAAAACCCAGCCCCAGCATTTT. Protein product: CASTTGGLKTQPQHF.

The chain couples TRBV27 to TRBJ2-7, with TRBD2 as a possible D gene (5 bases). The length of the CDR3 is 15 residues. The V end was cut by 5 bases, the J end by 2 bases, with 16 bases between. The germline gives CDR1 MNHEY, CDR2 SMNVEV (reference sequence). CDR3 nucleotides: TGTGCCAGCAGTCCTTTTGGACGGGGAACCTACGAGCAGTACTTC. The encoded protein is CASSPFGRGTYEQYF.

The chain uses TRBV6-5 and TRBJ2-7; 8 bases agree with TRBD1. J lost 4 bases, V lost 6 bases, and 11 bases had no gene match. The CDR3 consists of 15 residues. From germline, CDR1 is MNHEY and CDR2 SVGAGI. The CDR3 DNA reads as TGTGCCAGCAGCCCACTAAAGACAGGGGTTTACGAGCAGTACTTC. Translation: CASSPLKTGVYEQYF.

This rearrangement joins TRBV28 to TRBJ2-3; 7 positions agree with TRBD1. Germline V gene data show CDR1 as MDHEN and CDR2 as SYDVKM. CDR3 length: 14 residues. V lost 8 bases and J lost 4; bases outside the gene matches: 9. CDR3 DNA: TGTGCCAGCCAGAGACAGGGCCCCCCAGATACGCAGTATTTT. Translating gives CASQRQGPPDTQYF.

This clone was found once. The gene calls are TRBV2 and TRBJ1-5; D is perhaps TRBD1 (6 bases). The germline gives CDR1 SNHLY, CDR2 FYNNEI. Trimming left V 4 bases short and J 3 bases short, with 13 bases between. The CDR3 loop spans 15 amino acids. The CDR3 sequence: CASSARTEPNQPQHF. The CDR3 region has the DNA TGTGCCAGCAGTGCCCGGACAGAGCCCAATCAGCCCCAGCATTTT.